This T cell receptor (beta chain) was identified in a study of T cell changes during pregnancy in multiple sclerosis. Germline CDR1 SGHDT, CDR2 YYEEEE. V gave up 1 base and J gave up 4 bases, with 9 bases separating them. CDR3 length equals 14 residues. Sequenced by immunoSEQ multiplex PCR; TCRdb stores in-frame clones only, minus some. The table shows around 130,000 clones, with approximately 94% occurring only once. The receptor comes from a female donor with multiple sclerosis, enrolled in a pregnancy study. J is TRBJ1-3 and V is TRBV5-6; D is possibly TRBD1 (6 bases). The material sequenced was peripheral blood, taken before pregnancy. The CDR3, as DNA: TGTGCCAGCAGCTTGTCGACAGGCGGAAACACCATATATTTT. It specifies CASSLSTGGNTIYF.